The next 25 T cell receptor beta chains were all read from a single sample in a study of blood T cell repertoires in COVID-19 (dated by TCRdb to 2019 to 2021). The library came from the immunoSEQ multiplex PCR assay. Held by TCRdb, this immuneACCESS table contains in-frame sequences only and omits some clones. Under half of the omission traces to an unresolved V gene where checked; the cause of the rest is unknown. The sample table shows some 270,000 clones, and 89% are seen once. The ten largest clones take up less than 5% of the sample. Source material: peripheral blood. These TCRs come from a woman aged 40 to 49 who had recovered from COVID-19.

V usage is TRBV7-2 and J usage is TRBJ1-2, with D uncertain. Per the germline V gene, CDR1 is SGHTA and CDR2 is FQGNSA. The CDR3 sequence is 14 residues long. Trimming cost V 1 base and J 0 bases, with 6 bases left between them. CDR3 DNA: TGTGCCAGCAGCTTAGATCCAGCTAACTATGGCTACACCTTC. The encoded protein is CASSLDPANYGYTF.

J is TRBJ2-5 and V is TRBV11-2; perhaps TRBD2 as D (5 bases). CDR1 and CDR2 from the germline V gene are SGHAT and FQNNGV. The CDR3 runs 11 residues. The V end lost 8 bases, the J end lost 5 bases, and 9 bases lay between the germline ends. In nucleotides, the CDR3 is TGTGCCAGCCTCTGGAGGGAGACCCAGTACTTC. This codes for CASLWRETQYF.

This sequence joins TRBV4-2 and TRBJ2-2; the match to TRBD1 covers 7 bases. CDR3 size: 15 residues. Germline CDR1 LGHNA, CDR2 YNFKEQ. V was clipped by 4 bases and J by 4 bases; unmatched bases: 6. CDR3 loop: CASSRKGGGTGELFF. CDR3 nucleotide sequence: TGTGCCAGCAGCCGGAAAGGGGGCGGCACCGGGGAGCTGTTTTTT.

This sequence joins TRBV19 and TRBJ2-1; 10 bases map to TRBD2. The germline CDR1 and CDR2 sequences are LNHDA and SQIVND (reference sequence). The CDR3 length is 19 residues. Losses at the gene ends were 5 bases for V and 0 bases for J; bases not matched to a gene: 13. The CDR3 is CASSPGTSESASSYNEQFF. The CDR3 nucleotides are TGTGCCAGTAGTCCGGGGACTAGCGAATCAGCGAGCTCCTACAATGAGCAGTTCTTC.

This clone was seen more than once but under ten times. J is TRBJ2-1 and V is TRBV4-2; possibly TRBD1 for D (5 bases). V was trimmed by 1 base and J by 4 bases, leaving 11 bases between them. The V gene's germline CDR1 is LGHNA and CDR2 YNFKEQ. The CDR3 totals 15 residues. CDR3 amino acids: CASSQVSRDYNEQFF. The CDR3 DNA follows: TGTGCCAGCAGCCAAGTTTCCAGGGATTACAATGAGCAGTTCTTC.

The chain links TRBV20-1 to TRBJ2-7; 7 positions match TRBD2. V gave up 3 bases and J gave up 6 bases; unmatched junction bases: 5. The germline V gene encodes CDR1 DFQATT and CDR2 SNEGSKA (reference sequence). The length of the CDR3 is 12 residues. As DNA, the CDR3 is TGCAGTGCTAGTCAGGCTAGCGGCGAGCAGTACGTC. This sequence encodes CSASQASGEQYV.

The chain has TRBV4-2 and TRBJ1-1; D is uncertain. Germline V gene lookup returns CDR1 LGHNA and CDR2 YNFKEQ. The CDR3 loop spans 14 amino acids. Deletions cut 1 base from V and 3 bases from J, with 9 bases between. This chain's CDR3 is CASSQGLQDTEAFF. The CDR3 DNA sequence: TGTGCCAGCAGCCAAGGGCTTCAGGACACTGAAGCTTTCTTT.

CDR3 DNA sequence: TGTGCCAGCAGCATCTCCTACGAGCAGTACTTC. Protein: CASSISYEQYF. V is TRBV2 and J is TRBJ2-7; D unclear. V lost 6 bases to trimming and J lost 0 bases, with 3 bases between them. Per the germline V gene, CDR1 is SNHLY and CDR2 is FYNNEI. The CDR3 loop spans 11 amino acids. Supplemented by reference TRBV2 and TRBJ2-7, the full variable domain reads EPEVTQTPSHQVTQMGQEVILRCVPISNHLYFYWYRQILGQKVEFLVSFYNNEISEKSEIFDDQFSVERPDGSNFTLKIRSTKLEDSAMYFCASSISYEQYFGPGTRLTVT.

This sequence joins TRBV30 and TRBJ2-5; 11 bases fit TRBD1. The CDR3 loop spans 14 amino acids. In germline, CDR1 is GTSNPN, CDR2 SVGIG (reference sequence). In DNA form, the CDR3 reads TGTGCGCTACTGGACAGGGGGCTCCAAGAGACCCAGTACTTC. Protein sequence: CALLDRGLQETQYF.

V usage is TRBV18 and J usage is TRBJ2-1; TRBD2 agrees at 10 bases. CDR3 length: 17 amino acids. Germline CDR1 and CDR2: KGHSH and LQKENI. Unmatched junction bases numbered 11, after V lost 3 bases and J lost 6 bases. CDR3 sequence reads: CASSPLSSGGSFNEQFF. The CDR3 DNA reads TGTGCCAGCTCACCGTTATCTAGCGGGGGTTCTTTCAATGAGCAGTTCTTC.

The chain uses TRBV7-3 and TRBJ2-3; no clear D. Germline lookup yields CDR1 SGHTA and CDR2 FQGTGA. Trimming shortened V by 8 bases and J by 5 bases, and 14 bases separated the two germline ends. This CDR3 contains 13 residues. As DNA, the CDR3 is TGTGCCAGCGCGCTAGTGAGTAGAGATACGCAGTATTTT. This translates into CASALVSRDTQYF.

This rearrangement joins TRBV5-5 to TRBJ2-3, with 11 bases fitting TRBD1. Germline lookup yields CDR1 SGHKS and CDR2 YYEKEE (reference sequence). The CDR3 is 15 residues long. V shed 3 bases, J shed 5 bases, and the junction held 5 bases outside the gene matches. The CDR3 DNA reads as TGTGCCAGCAGCTACGTGGGACAGGGGGGAGATACGCAGTATTTT. Its translation: CASSYVGQGGDTQYF.

The V gene is TRBV5-1, the J gene TRBJ1-4, with D possibly TRBD1 on 6 matching bases. Germline CDR1 reads SGHRS; CDR2 reads YFSETQ. With 0 bases removed from V and 6 bases from J, the gap between germline ends came to 12 bases. CDR3 length equals 15 residues. This CDR3 is CASSLDGQGHEKLFF. The CDR3 DNA reads TGCGCCAGCAGCTTGGATGGGCAGGGGCATGAAAAACTGTTTTTT. Using reference TRBV5-1 and TRBJ1-4 for the parts outside the CDR3, the full variable domain is KAGVTQTPRYLIKTRGQQVTLSCSPISGHRSVSWYQQTPGQGLQFLFEYFSETQRNKGNFPGRFSGRQFSNSRSEMNVSTLELGDSALYLCASSLDGQGHEKLFFGSGTQLSVL.

The chain couples TRBV11-2 to TRBJ2-3; a possible D gene is TRBD2 (6 bases). The CDR3 totals 14 residues. Germline assignment: CDR1 SGHAT and CDR2 FQNNGV. Trimming stripped 2 bases from V and 4 bases from J, with 10 bases between. The CDR3 is CASSLTSRPDTQYF. DNA of the CDR3: TGTGCCAGCAGCTTAACTAGCCGCCCAGATACGCAGTATTTT.

J is TRBJ2-1 and V is TRBV6-5; D is unresolved. Looked up from germline, CDR1 is MNHEY and CDR2 is SVGAGI. This CDR3 has 13 amino acids. V was clipped by 8 bases and J by 0 bases, with 8 bases between them. In nucleotides, the CDR3 is TGTGCCAGCGGTAAGCCCTCCTACAATGAGCAGTTCTTC. Its translation: CASGKPSYNEQFF.

This clone was seen once. The V call is TRBV4-1, the J call TRBJ2-5, with 16 bases that match TRBD2. CDR3 length: 18 residues. V was pared by 0 bases and J by 4 bases, with 5 bases of the junction left unmatched. Germline-derived CDR1 and CDR2 are MGHRA and YSYEKL. The CDR3 bases are TGCGCCAGCAGCCAAGACCCGGGACTAGCGGGGGGGGGAGAGACCCAGTACTTC. This gives the protein CASSQDPGLAGGGETQYF.

This clone showed up many times. The chain has TRBV7-2 and TRBJ1-1; the D gene is possibly TRBD1 (6 bases). V was trimmed by 1 base and J by 11 bases, leaving 14 bases between them. The CDR3 sequence is 13 residues long. CDR1 and CDR2 (germline): SGHTA, FQGNSA. Here the CDR3 reads CASSLGVDRTAFF. CDR3 DNA sequence: TGTGCCAGCAGCTTAGGGGTCGACAGGACTGCTTTCTTT.

The V and J genes are TRBV15 and TRBJ1-3; unclear D gene. V dropped 5 bases and J dropped 0 bases, with 20 bases sitting between them. Per germline, CDR1 LNHNV and CDR2 YYDKDF (reference sequence). This CDR3 contains 18 residues. The CDR3 sequence is CATSSSFIEGNSGNTIYF. The CDR3 bases are TGTGCCACCAGCTCATCCTTTATAGAGGGAAACTCTGGAAACACCATATATTTT.

As concerns this clone: Other nucleotide sequences in the sample specify the same CDR3. DNA of the CDR3: TGTGCCAGTAGTATCGCCTCGGGGGGCACAGATACGCAGTATTTT. Amino acid sequence: CASSIASGGTDTQYF. V and J are TRBV19 and TRBJ2-3, with D tentatively TRBD2 (6 bases). The CDR3 is 15 amino acids. Germline V lookup: CDR1 LNHDA, CDR2 SQIVND (reference sequence). V was shortened by 3 bases and J by 1 base, with 11 bases between the two germline ends.

This clone occurred once. V and J are TRBV3-1 (or the pseudogene TRBV3-2) and TRBJ2-7; TRBD2 agrees at 10 bases. V dropped 2 bases and J dropped 5; count of bases not matched to a gene: 9. The CDR3 has 16 amino acids. Germline CDR1 and CDR2: LGHDT and YNNKEL (reference sequence). DNA of the CDR3: TGTGCCAGCAGCCAAACTAGCGGGACTAGGACCCACGAGCAGTACTTC. It yields the protein CASSQTSGTRTHEQYF.

V gene TRBV4-1 combines with J gene TRBJ2-2; 8 bases match TRBD2. V was pared by 3 bases and J by 3 bases, with 6 bases of the junction left unmatched. From germline, CDR1 is MGHRA and CDR2 YSYEKL. The CDR3 loop spans 16 amino acids. The CDR3 spells CASSHTGGQDTGELFF. DNA of the CDR3: TGCGCCAGCAGCCACACGGGGGGGCAGGACACCGGGGAGCTGTTTTTT.

The rearrangement uses TRBV19 and TRBJ2-3; no clear D gene. The germline V gene has CDR1 LNHDA and CDR2 SQIVND (reference sequence). Trimming shortened V by 4 bases and J by 2 bases, and 7 bases separated the two germline ends. The CDR3 is 13 amino acids. CDR3 in DNA: TGTGCCAGTAGTAGGCAGGCCACAGATACGCAGTATTTT. It encodes CASSRQATDTQYF.

This clone was observed a handful of times. V and J are TRBV6-5 and TRBJ1-6, with 11 nucleotides matching TRBD1. V lost 2 bases and J lost 9; bases outside the gene matches: 6. The CDR3 totals 16 residues. Germline V gene sequence: CDR1 MNHEY, CDR2 SVGAGI. CDR3: CASSYVSGTGGSPLHF. Here the CDR3 DNA reads TGTGCCAGCAGTTACGTATCAGGGACAGGGGGTTCACCCCTCCACTTT.

The genes are TRBV18 and TRBJ2-7, with TRBD1 matching over 7 bases. This CDR3 is 13 amino acids long. CDR1 KGHSH and CDR2 LQKENI come from the germline V gene. Trimming at V came to 6 bases and at J to 2 bases, leaving 4 bases not matched to a gene. CDR3 in DNA: TGTGCCAGCTCCCGGGACAGTACCTACGAGCAGTACGTC. Its protein product is CASSRDSTYEQYV.

The chain uses TRBV9 and TRBJ1-1, with a tentative D call TRBD1 (5 bases). This CDR3 comprises 14 residues. V was cut by 3 bases and J by 1 base, with 10 bases left in between. The germline gives CDR1 SGDLS, CDR2 YYNGEE. CDR3 protein: CASSAPGGNTEAFF. In DNA, the CDR3 is TGTGCCAGCAGCGCTCCCGGGGGGAACACTGAAGCTTTCTTT.